The 4 T cell receptor beta chains presented below share a single source sample, sequenced in a study of beta chain features in type 1 diabetes. General study results and limits: Across all four CD4+ subsets, people with type 1 diabetes showed modestly shorter TCRB CDR3s.

Expressed TCRB transcripts were sequenced because the entire RNA isolate underwent reverse transcription. The protocol was immunoSEQ multiplex PCR, while the TCRdb copy is restricted to in-frame clones and leaves out a portion. This table holds over 40,000 clones, over 50% found once. What these receptors recognize is not known. The sample consisted of Tregs from blood. The source of these receptors is a man aged 30 to 39 with type 1 diabetes. Some clones in this sample may be carry-over from other donors' samples.

This clone was recorded a few times. The chain has TRBV18 and TRBJ1-1, with TRBD1 identical over 8 bases. CDR1 KGHSH and CDR2 LQKENI come from the germline V gene. J gave up 1 base and V 5 bases, and 9 bases lay outside the gene matches. This CDR3 comprises 16 residues. For the CDR3, the DNA is TGTGCCAGCTCATTCGGACAGGGCCGGTCGAACACTGAAGCTTTCTTT. Protein sequence: CASSFGQGRSNTEAFF.

V usage is TRBV28 and J usage is TRBJ2-7; D possibly corresponds to TRBD1 (6 bases). There are 15 residues in the CDR3. Germline CDR1 and CDR2: MDHEN and SYDVKM. V was trimmed by 3 bases and J by 6 bases, leaving 18 bases between them. CDR3 sequence reads: CASSFSGAGSPEQYF. The CDR3 DNA sequence: TGTGCCAGCAGTTTCTCAGGGGCCGGCTCCCCCGAGCAGTACTTC.

Worth noting for this clone: One junction end disagrees with the germline gene, perhaps due to a read error. The chain links TRBV7-2 to TRBJ2-2; D is perhaps TRBD1 (6 bases). Germline-derived CDR1 and CDR2 are SGHTA and FQGNSA. The CDR3 totals 16 residues. This CDR3 is CASSALQGTNTGKLFF. The CDR3 nucleotides are TGTGCCAGCAGCGCGTTACAGGGTACTAACACCGGGAAGCTGTTTTTT.

The chain employs TRBV11-2 and TRBJ1-1; 7 bases map to TRBD1. The CDR3 is 15 amino acids. The trim removed 6 bases at V and 7 bases at J, leaving 14 bases unmatched. Germline lookup yields CDR1 SGHAT and CDR2 FQNNGV. CDR3 protein: CASRAGGIGRGEAFF. The CDR3 coding sequence is TGTGCCAGCAGGGCAGGGGGGATCGGGAGGGGTGAAGCTTTCTTT. Based on the CDR3 plus reference TRBV11-2 and TRBJ1-1, the full variable domain is EAGVAQSPRYKIIEKRQSVAFWCNPISGHATLYWYQQILGQGPKLLIQFQNNGVVDDSQLPKDRFSAERLKGVDSTLKIQPAKLEDSAVYLCASRAGGIGRGEAFFGQGTRLTVV.